One sample yielded the 16 T cell receptor beta chains listed below, sequenced in a study of control samples from healthy donors and cancer patients. Assay used: immunoSEQ multiplex PCR; TCRdb lists only in-frame clones, some missing. The data contain around 94,000 clones, around 87% of them singletons. Sequences were obtained from blood. Every receptor here comes from a woman between 45 and 60 years old in good health.

This clone was seen a handful of times. The chain's CDR3 is CASSPSREYWDQETQYF. The CDR3 region has the DNA TGTGCCAGCAGCCCATCGCGGGAGTATTGGGACCAAGAGACCCAGTACTTC. The rearrangement uses TRBV14 and TRBJ2-5, with 7 bases fitting TRBD2. V gave up 4 bases and J gave up 0 bases; unmatched junction bases: 11. The CDR3 has 17 residues. Germline V gene lookup returns CDR1 SGHDN and CDR2 FVKESK.

This chain uses TRBV6-5 with TRBJ2-7; unclear D gene. CDR3 length: 16 amino acids. V lost 2 bases to trimming and J lost 0 bases, with 14 bases between them. The germline V gene encodes CDR1 MNHEY and CDR2 SVGAGI. CDR3 protein: CASSYTLTPSSYEQYF. The CDR3 region has the DNA TGTGCCAGCAGTTACACTTTGACACCGAGCTCCTACGAGCAGTACTTC.

V gene TRBV6-2 or TRBV6-3 combines with J gene TRBJ2-5; the D gene is possibly TRBD1 (6 bases). This CDR3 is 15 amino acids long. Germline V lookup: CDR1 MNHEY, CDR2 SVGEGT. The V end was cut by 2 bases, the J end by 5 bases, with 15 bases between. CDR3 in amino acids: CASSYTTGIGETQYF. CDR3 DNA sequence: TGTGCCAGCAGTTACACTACAGGGATTGGCGAGACCCAGTACTTC.

The chain employs TRBV3-1 (or the pseudogene TRBV3-2) and TRBJ2-1, with D unresolved. The V end was cut by 4 bases, the J end by 7 bases, with 14 bases between. The germline gives CDR1 LGHDT, CDR2 YNNKEL (reference sequence). This CDR3 is 14 amino acids long. The CDR3 sequence: CASSPLSLRNEQFF. The CDR3 bases are TGTGCCAGCAGCCCCCTGTCCCTACGGAATGAGCAGTTCTTC.

The genes are TRBV13 and TRBJ2-7, with D perhaps matching TRBD1 (6 bases). CDR1 is PRHDT, CDR2 FYEKMQ, per germline (reference sequence). CDR3 length equals 13 residues. Trimming removed 5 bases at V and 5 bases at J, with 13 bases between. CDR3 nucleotide sequence: TGTGCCAGCAGCCGTTCGGACAGCCACGAGCAGTACTTC. It specifies CASSRSDSHEQYF.

The chain is built from TRBV7-9 and TRBJ2-3; TRBD2 aligns across 13 bases. V was clipped by 5 bases and J by 3 bases; unmatched bases: 14. Germline-derived CDR1 and CDR2 are SEHNR and FQNEAQ (reference sequence). The CDR3 runs to 19 residues. In nucleotides, the CDR3 is TGTGCCAGCAGCCCGAAACTAGCGGGAGGGCCGAGGAGAACAGATACGCAGTATTTT. Its protein product is CASSPKLAGGPRRTDTQYF.

V gene TRBV18 combines with J gene TRBJ1-6; 10 nucleotides agree with TRBD1. There are 16 residues in the CDR3. CDR1 is KGHSH and CDR2 is LQKENI in the germline V gene. V shed 6 bases, J shed 7 bases, and the junction held 9 bases outside the gene matches. The CDR3 coding sequence is TGTGCCAGCTCTCGAAATCGGGGACAGGGGAATTCACCCCTCCACTTT. Protein sequence: CASSRNRGQGNSPLHF.

The chain is built from TRBV28 and TRBJ1-2, with a possible D match to TRBD1 (5 bases). This CDR3 has 13 amino acids. The germline CDR1 and CDR2 sequences are MDHEN and SYDVKM. V lost 4 bases to trimming and J lost 8 bases, with 14 bases between them. The CDR3 spells CASSSRDLQGYTF. CDR3 sequence (DNA): TGTGCCAGCAGTTCCCGGGACCTCCAGGGCTACACCTTC.

The chain joins TRBV7-2 to TRBJ1-1; D gene ambiguous. The CDR3 contains 12 residues. Trimming took off 2 bases at V and 2 bases at J, with 3 bases between the two ends. The germline V gene encodes CDR1 SGHTA and CDR2 FQGNSA. Here the CDR3 reads CASSLTNTEAFF. In DNA form, the CDR3 reads TGTGCCAGCAGCTTAACTAACACTGAAGCTTTCTTT.

The V and J genes are TRBV6-6 and TRBJ2-2; D gene unclear. Deletions cut 5 bases from V and 1 base from J, with 5 bases between. CDR1 is MNHNY and CDR2 is SVGAGI in the germline V gene (reference sequence). The CDR3 loop spans 13 amino acids. Here the CDR3 DNA reads TGTGCCAGCAGTGCAATGAACACCGGGGAGCTGTTTTTT. This gives the protein CASSAMNTGELFF.

The chain carries TRBV7-3 and TRBJ2-7; 8 bases match TRBD2. The ends lost 5 bases at V and 5 bases at J; junction bases unmatched: 11. The CDR3 has 15 amino acids. Germline CDR1 reads SGHTA; CDR2 reads FQGTGA. CDR3: CASSPRSGSVHEQYF. Written as DNA, the CDR3 is TGTGCCAGCAGCCCCAGGAGCGGGAGTGTCCACGAGCAGTACTTC.

This chain joins TRBV28 and TRBJ2-7; 8 bases are shared with TRBD2. This CDR3 comprises 15 residues. Germline V gives CDR1 MDHEN, CDR2 SYDVKM. V dropped 6 bases and J dropped 7; count of bases not matched to a gene: 14. CDR3 nucleotide sequence: TGTGCCAGCAGACAAAACACGGGAGGGCCGGAGGAGCAGTACTTC. This codes for CASRQNTGGPEEQYF.

This clone was detected a few times. This sequence joins TRBV19 and TRBJ1-6, with unresolved D. V shed 6 bases and J shed 7 bases, with 7 bases lying between them. Germline V gene sequence: CDR1 LNHDA, CDR2 SQIVND (reference sequence). CDR3 length equals 12 residues. The CDR3 sequence is CASRANNSPLHF. In nucleotides, the CDR3 is TGTGCCAGTAGGGCAAACAATTCACCCCTCCACTTT.

The chain carries TRBV6-5 and TRBJ2-7; 7 bases agree with TRBD1. V shed 0 bases, J shed 2 bases, and the junction held 1 base outside the gene matches. The CDR3 runs 14 residues. From germline, CDR1 is MNHEY and CDR2 SVGAGI. The DNA of the CDR3 is TGTGCCAGCAGTTACTCGGGACAGACCTACGAGCAGTACTTC. Translated: CASSYSGQTYEQYF.

V usage is TRBV7-2 and J usage is TRBJ1-1, with no clear D. The CDR3 has 14 residues. V was pared by 3 bases and J by 5 bases, with 13 bases between. The germline CDR1 and CDR2 sequences are SGHTA and FQGNSA. The CDR3 region is CASSFGSPGTEAFF. The CDR3 region has the DNA TGTGCCAGCAGCTTCGGCAGCCCTGGGACTGAAGCTTTCTTT.

This clone was recorded once. The chain carries TRBV24-1 and TRBJ2-7, with D perhaps matching TRBD1 (6 bases). CDR1 KGHDR and CDR2 SFDVKD come from the germline V gene. There are 15 residues in the CDR3. With 6 bases removed from V and 0 bases from J, the gap between germline ends came to 14 bases. CDR3 nucleotide sequence: TGTGCCACCAGTCCCTGGACAGTCTTCTCCTACGAGCAGTACTTC. As protein: CATSPWTVFSYEQYF.